These 30 T cell receptor beta chains share one sample of origin, sequenced in a study of blood T cells in healthy people across ages. Alongside a J-beta primer mix, a sample-barcoded 5' primer served in a second PCR lasting about 7 to 11 cycles. MiXCR, run by TCRdb on the 5' RACE reads, gives a single entry per CDR3 protein. This repertoire shows 1.4 million or so distinct CDR3 sequences, under 55% found once; its top ten account for around 4%. Sequenced material: blood. The source of these receptors is a woman between 18 and 30 years old in good health.

The chain couples TRBV7-9 to TRBJ1-5; D unresolved. Germline CDR1 SEHNR, CDR2 FQNEAQ (reference sequence). V was shortened by 1 base and J by 1 base, with 5 bases between the two germline ends. The CDR3 runs 14 residues. CDR3 residues: CASSLVSSNQPQHF. CDR3 sequence (DNA): TGTGCCAGCAGCTTAGTATCCAGCAATCAGCCCCAGCATTTT.

The rearrangement links TRBV20-1 to TRBJ1-6, with D possibly TRBD1 on 6 matching bases. Per germline, CDR1 DFQATT and CDR2 SNEGSKA (reference sequence). V was clipped by 2 bases and J by 10 bases, with 15 bases between them. The CDR3 spans 14 residues. The DNA of the CDR3 is TGCAGTGCTAGACTCGACAGGAGGGGGTCACCCCTCCACTTT. It encodes CSARLDRRGSPLHF.

This clonotype has more than one count but fewer than ten. The chain uses TRBV6-5 and TRBJ1-2, with D perhaps matching TRBD1 (5 bases). The V and J ends lost 0 bases and 3 bases respectively, with 11 bases between them. The germline CDR1 and CDR2 sequences are MNHEY and SVGAGI. This CDR3 comprises 15 residues. CDR3 protein: CASSYSSGTDYGYTF. CDR3 sequence (DNA): TGTGCCAGCAGTTACTCGAGTGGGACGGACTATGGCTACACCTTC.

This clonotype appeared a few times. V usage is TRBV12-3 or TRBV12-4 and J usage is TRBJ2-1, with 8 bases that match TRBD2. The ends lost 6 bases at V and 5 bases at J; junction bases unmatched: 9. The CDR3 totals 15 residues. CDR3 sequence reads: CASSSRTSSDNEQFF. The CDR3 bases are TGTGCCAGCAGCTCACGGACTAGCTCAGACAATGAGCAGTTCTTC.

This clonotype showed up just a few times. This rearrangement joins TRBV3-1 to TRBJ1-1; TRBD1 might be the D (6 bases). This CDR3 has 15 residues. Trimming pared 4 bases from V and 6 bases from J, leaving 18 bases between. Germline loops: CDR1 LGHDT, CDR2 YNNKEL (reference sequence). As DNA, the CDR3 is TGTGCCAGCAGCCCACGATACCTCGGGGGCTCTGAAGCTTTCTTT. This encodes CASSPRYLGGSEAFF.

The genes are TRBV11-1 and TRBJ1-1; D remains ambiguous. Trimming stripped 3 bases from V and 0 bases from J, with 11 bases between. The CDR3 runs to 15 residues. The germline gives CDR1 SGHAT, CDR2 FQDESV (reference sequence). This chain's CDR3 is CASSFGRIMNTEAFF. CDR3 bases: TGTGCCAGCAGCTTTGGGAGAATCATGAACACTGAAGCTTTCTTT.

The chain couples TRBV29-1 to TRBJ2-2, with D unresolved. The CDR3 is made up of 12 amino acids. The ends were cut back, 6 bases at V and 5 bases at J, with 10 bases in the middle. Germline V gene data show CDR1 as SQVTM and CDR2 as ANQGSEA. The CDR3 DNA reads TGCAGCGTGGACGCTCCTACCGGGGAGCTGTTTTTT. It specifies CSVDAPTGELFF.

V is TRBV20-1 and J is TRBJ1-2; 8 bases are a match to TRBD1. This CDR3 is 12 amino acids long. J gave up 8 bases and V 8 bases, and 10 bases lay outside the gene matches. Germline V gene data show CDR1 as DFQATT and CDR2 as SNEGSKA (reference sequence). CDR3 region: CSSHRGTQGYTF. The CDR3 DNA sequence: TGCAGTTCTCACAGGGGGACACAGGGCTACACCTTC.

There are a few counts of this clonotype. The gene calls are TRBV29-1 and TRBJ1-1; D not resolved. The CDR3 has 11 amino acids. Looked up from germline, CDR1 is SQVTM and CDR2 is ANQGSEA. V lost 5 bases and J 4 bases, leaving 8 bases between the germline ends. CDR3 residues: CSVPTSTEAFF. CDR3 coding DNA: TGCAGCGTTCCCACAAGCACTGAAGCTTTCTTT.

The rearrangement joins TRBV6-5 to TRBJ2-5; D may be TRBD1 (7 bases). The CDR3 sequence is 16 residues long. V was pared by 5 bases and J by 11 bases, with 27 bases between. Germline CDR1 is MNHEY and CDR2 is SVGAGI. The CDR3 nucleotides are TGTGCCAGCAGTCCGAGACAGGGACTCTCCTACAATGAGCAGTACTTC. As protein: CASSPRQGLSYNEQYF.

The V gene is TRBV29-1, the J gene TRBJ1-4; possible D gene TRBD1, 5 bases. Between the trimmed V and J ends, which lost 3 bases and 9 bases, there was a span of 14 bases. This CDR3 has 13 amino acids. CDR1 and CDR2 from the germline V gene are SQVTM and ANQGSEA. This CDR3 reads CSVEVLSGQKLFF. The CDR3 DNA sequence: TGCAGCGTTGAGGTACTCTCGGGACAAAAACTGTTTTTT. Combining the CDR3 with reference TRBV29-1 and TRBJ1-4 gives the whole variable domain SAVISQKPSRDICQRGTSLTIQCQVDSQVTMMFWYRQQPGQSLTLIATANQGSEATYESGFVIDKFPISRPNLTFSTLTVSNMSPEDSSIYLCSVEVLSGQKLFFGSGTQLSVL.

J is TRBJ1-4 and V is TRBV12-3 or TRBV12-4; D remains unclear. The CDR3 is 14 amino acids. Trimming stripped 5 bases from V and 7 bases from J, with 14 bases between. The CDR3, as DNA: TGTGCCAGCAGTATAGGTTACACGGGTGAAAAACTGTTTTTT. This gives the protein CASSIGYTGEKLFF.

This rearrangement joins TRBV20-1 to TRBJ1-5; 7 bases line up with TRBD1. CDR3 length equals 17 residues. Trimming at V came to 0 bases and at J to 6 bases, leaving 14 bases not matched to a gene. Germline CDR1 reads DFQATT; CDR2 reads SNEGSKA (reference sequence). Here the CDR3 reads CSARDHRGLGFGQPQHF. The CDR3 DNA is TGCAGTGCTAGAGATCACAGGGGTTTAGGTTTTGGTCAGCCCCAGCATTTT.

The chain has TRBV12-3 or TRBV12-4 and TRBJ2-5; TRBD2 aligns across 9 bases. This CDR3 is 20 amino acids long. V shed 3 bases and J 0 bases; nucleotides not matched to a gene: 17. The CDR3 is CASSFHERSGSFQDQETQYF. CDR3 nucleotide sequence: TGTGCCAGCAGTTTCCATGAACGTAGCGGGAGTTTTCAGGACCAAGAGACCCAGTACTTC.

This clonotype has at least ten counts. J is TRBJ2-5 and V is TRBV20-1, with D unresolved. The CDR3 totals 14 residues. Deletions cut 0 bases from V and 1 base from J, with 9 bases between. CDR1 DFQATT and CDR2 SNEGSKA come from the germline V gene (reference sequence). CDR3 protein: CSARDAASQETQYF. CDR3 DNA: TGCAGTGCTAGAGACGCCGCTAGCCAAGAGACCCAGTACTTC.

V gene TRBV9 combines with J gene TRBJ2-2, with 7 bases identical to TRBD1. CDR1 and CDR2 from the germline V gene are SGDLS and YYNGEE. Trimming took 4 bases from V and 3 from J; bases not matched to a gene: 9. This CDR3 contains 16 residues. The chain's CDR3 is CASSSRQGLYTGELFF. For the CDR3, the DNA is TGTGCCAGCAGCAGCCGACAGGGTCTTTACACCGGGGAGCTGTTTTTT.

Worth noting for this clonotype: A clone one base away is much larger, so this may be a read error. The chain is built from TRBV7-3 and TRBJ2-5; D is undetermined. Germline lookup yields CDR1 SGHTA and CDR2 FQGTGA. The CDR3 is 15 residues long. Between the trimmed V and J ends, which lost 5 bases and 11 bases, there was a span of 24 bases. Written as DNA, the CDR3 is TGTGCCAGCAGCAACTCGCCGACACCCTACAATGAGCAGTACTTC. Translated, it gives CASSNSPTPYNEQYF.

The chain combines TRBV20-1 with TRBJ1-1; a weak D match, TRBD1 (5 bases). There are 12 residues in the CDR3. The germline V gene has CDR1 DFQATT and CDR2 SNEGSKA (reference sequence). V shed 7 bases and J shed 12 bases, with 21 bases lying between them. CDR3 in amino acids: CSVPPGGGMPFF. The CDR3 nucleotides read TGCAGTGTCCCACCCGGGGGGGGTATGCCTTTCTTT.

V is TRBV7-9 and J is TRBJ1-1; the D gene is possibly TRBD1 (5 bases). The germline CDR1 and CDR2 sequences are SEHNR and FQNEAQ (reference sequence). The CDR3 contains 11 residues. V lost 8 bases to trimming and J lost 5 bases, with 9 bases between them. In DNA form, the CDR3 reads TGTGCCAGCCTCGGGGGGACTGAAGCTTTCTTT. Residues: CASLGGTEAFF.

This chain uses TRBV25-1 with TRBJ2-5; D is perhaps TRBD2 (7 bases). The V gene lost 3 bases and the J gene lost 11 bases, with 22 bases spanning the gap. The CDR3 is made up of 15 amino acids. Germline CDR1 and CDR2: MGHDK and SYGVNS. In nucleotides, the CDR3 is TGTGCCAGCAGTGAGAATGGGGGGGCCGGTAATGAGCAGTACTTC. Its protein product is CASSENGGAGNEQYF.

The genes are TRBV5-1 and TRBJ2-1; D is undetermined. CDR3 length: 13 residues. CDR1 and CDR2 (germline): SGHRS, YFSETQ. Between the trimmed V and J ends, which lost 0 bases and 9 bases, there was a span of 10 bases. The CDR3 coding sequence is TGCGCCAGCAGCTTGGAATCAGGATTTGAGCAGTTCTTC. Protein product: CASSLESGFEQFF.

The chain couples TRBV20-1 to TRBJ2-1, with a possible D match to TRBD2 (5 bases). V shed 3 bases and J shed 8 bases, with 14 bases lying between them. The germline CDR1 and CDR2 sequences are DFQATT and SNEGSKA (reference sequence). This CDR3 contains 13 residues. Here the CDR3 DNA reads TGCAGTGCTAGCGAAGGAGGTATCGATGAGCAGTTCTTC. It specifies CSASEGGIDEQFF.

The gene calls are TRBV20-1 and TRBJ2-7; TRBD1 aligns across 8 bases. Germline V gene sequence: CDR1 DFQATT, CDR2 SNEGSKA (reference sequence). Unmatched junction bases numbered 9, after V lost 6 bases and J lost 2 bases. This CDR3 spans 14 amino acids. The CDR3 DNA reads as TGCAGTGCCCCCATCGGACAGGGTACCTACGAGCAGTACTTC. It is translated as CSAPIGQGTYEQYF.

Worth noting for this clonotype: A much larger clone lies a single base off, so this may be a read error. The rearrangement uses TRBV20-1 and TRBJ1-2; D remains unclear. V was cut by 5 bases and J by 5 bases, with 12 bases left in between. Germline CDR1 is DFQATT and CDR2 is SNEGSKA (reference sequence). The CDR3 has 12 amino acids. The CDR3 DNA follows: TGCAGTGCTTGCTACAGAGGATATGGCTACACCTTC. This translates into CSACYRGYGYTF.

J is TRBJ2-3 and V is TRBV25-1; 9 nucleotides match TRBD1. The junction had 4 bases not matched to a gene; V was cut back by 4 bases and J by 5 bases. The germline V gene has CDR1 MGHDK and CDR2 SYGVNS. This CDR3 has 14 residues. CDR3 loop: CASSAPGQGDTQYF. In DNA form, the CDR3 reads TGTGCCAGCAGTGCCCCGGGACAGGGAGATACGCAGTATTTT.

This clonotype was recorded a few times. This sequence joins TRBV27 and TRBJ2-2, with 9 nucleotides matching TRBD1. The germline V gene encodes CDR1 MNHEY and CDR2 SMNVEV (reference sequence). With V trimmed by 9 bases and J by 7 bases, 6 bases remained unmatched. The CDR3 is 13 residues long. Here the CDR3 reads CARQGALGGELFF. DNA for the CDR3: TGTGCCAGACAGGGGGCACTGGGCGGGGAGCTGTTTTTT.

The rearrangement uses TRBV7-9 and TRBJ1-2; TRBD1 is a possible D gene (6 bases). CDR3 size: 18 residues. V was cut by 7 bases and J by 0 bases, with 24 bases left in between. Germline V gives CDR1 SEHNR, CDR2 FQNEAQ (reference sequence). The CDR3 nucleotides read TGTGCCAGCACCGTAGGGTTAAAAGGGGGAGGCCCTAACTATGGCTACACCTTC. It translates to CASTVGLKGGGPNYGYTF.

This clonotype has a handful of counts. The chain uses TRBV9 and TRBJ1-2; TRBD1 agrees at 7 bases. The J segment lost 4 bases and the V segment lost 4 bases, leaving 16 bases of the junction unmatched. This CDR3 is 17 amino acids long. Germline V gene sequence: CDR1 SGDLS, CDR2 YYNGEE. The CDR3 nucleotides are TGTGCCAGCAGCCCGGGACAGCGCCTCCCTCTTTTCTATGGCTACACCTTC. This gives the protein CASSPGQRLPLFYGYTF.

The J gene is TRBJ2-1, the V gene TRBV7-9; TRBD2 matches 10 bases. Germline assignment: CDR1 SEHNR and CDR2 FQNEAQ (reference sequence). The CDR3 spans 16 residues. Trimming cost V 2 bases and J 3 bases; bases outside gene matches: 4. The CDR3 spells CASSLLAGEVYNEQFF. In DNA form, the CDR3 reads TGTGCCAGCAGCTTACTAGCGGGGGAGGTCTACAATGAGCAGTTCTTC.

This clonotype was counted between two and nine times. The chain couples TRBV5-1 to TRBJ2-1; D may match TRBD1 or TRBD2 (5 bases each). V lost 4 bases, J lost 0 bases, and 23 bases lay in between. Germline V gene data show CDR1 as SGHRS and CDR2 as YFSETQ. The CDR3 has 19 residues. The CDR3, as DNA: TGCGCCAGCAGCCCCCTCCCAATGAGGGGAGTATCCTCCTACAATGAGCAGTTCTTC. Translating gives CASSPLPMRGVSSYNEQFF.